These 8 T cell receptor beta chains came from one sample sequenced in a study of Ad26.COV2.S vaccination and SARS-CoV-2 variants. Only in-frame clones appear in the TCRdb table, and some are missing; sequencing was by immunoSEQ multiplex PCR. The table has 510,000 or so clones, about 83% seen once; the top ten hold roughly 13%. Treatment in this sample: some 20 received Ad26.COV2.S at low or high dose, single or two shots; about five received placebo; per-sample allocation not given. Day 63 after the first vaccine or placebo injection was the time point for sampling. The source was peripheral blood, collected in a trial of Ad26.COV2.S vaccine versus placebo. These receptors were obtained from a person aged 18 to 65 who received the Ad26.COV2.S COVID-19 vaccine or a placebo.

The chain has TRBV10-3 and TRBJ2-3; TRBD2 might be the D (6 bases). This CDR3 spans 13 amino acids. V dropped 0 bases and J dropped 11 bases, with 12 bases sitting between them. In germline, CDR1 is ENHRY, CDR2 SYGVKD. The CDR3 DNA reads TGTGCCATCAGTGAGTCGAGACTAGTGGGGCAGTATTTT. Protein product: CAISESRLVGQYF.

This clone has a handful of counts. The chain recombines TRBV3-1 (or the pseudogene TRBV3-2) with TRBJ1-5; no firm D call. The CDR3 covers 15 residues. Germline V gene lookup returns CDR1 LGHDT and CDR2 YNNKEL (reference sequence). The V and J ends lost 0 bases and 4 bases respectively, with 10 bases between them. The CDR3 here is CASSQDGTANQPQHF. Written as DNA, the CDR3 is TGTGCCAGCAGCCAAGACGGAACAGCGAATCAGCCCCAGCATTTT.

V is TRBV6-5 and J is TRBJ1-1, with 10 nucleotides matching TRBD1. Germline trimming cut 6 bases from V and 1 base from J; bases unmatched to any gene: 2. Germline CDR1 reads MNHEY; CDR2 reads SVGAGI. The CDR3 length is 14 residues. DNA for the CDR3: TGTGCCAGCAGGGACAGGGGGTCGAACACTGAAGCTTTCTTT. The encoded protein is CASRDRGSNTEAFF.

This chain uses TRBV7-8 with TRBJ2-2; TRBD1 or TRBD2 may be the D gene (5 bases each). Trimming removed 3 bases at V and 0 bases at J, with 8 bases between. This CDR3 contains 15 residues. Looked up from germline, CDR1 is SGHVS and CDR2 is FQNEAQ. CDR3 sequence reads: CASSFRGANTGELFF. The DNA for the CDR3 is TGTGCCAGCAGCTTTAGAGGGGCGAACACCGGGGAGCTGTTTTTT.

In its sample, this clone was seen once. Other DNA sequences within the sample encode an identical CDR3. The J gene is TRBJ2-7, the V gene TRBV30; unclear D gene. The V gene lost 0 bases and the J gene lost 6 bases, with 6 bases spanning the gap. The CDR3 runs to 11 residues. Per the germline V gene, CDR1 is GTSNPN and CDR2 is SVGIG (reference sequence). CDR3 loop: CAWSVGSEQYF. The CDR3, as DNA: TGTGCCTGGAGTGTAGGGTCCGAGCAGTACTTC.

V usage is TRBV30 and J usage is TRBJ1-3, with 11 bases aligning to TRBD1. The germline V gene encodes CDR1 GTSNPN and CDR2 SVGIG (reference sequence). CDR3 length equals 14 residues. V shed 5 bases and J 3 bases; nucleotides not matched to a gene: 3. The CDR3 loop is CAWDGTGGGNTIYF. CDR3 bases: TGTGCCTGGGACGGGACAGGGGGTGGAAACACCATATATTTT.

This chain joins TRBV28 and TRBJ1-5; D uncertain. The germline V gene has CDR1 MDHEN and CDR2 SYDVKM. Trimming pared 4 bases from V and 1 base from J, leaving 2 bases between. The length of the CDR3 is 12 residues. CDR3 protein: CASSWSNQPQHF. Written as DNA, the CDR3 is TGTGCCAGCAGTTGGAGCAATCAGCCCCAGCATTTT.

V is TRBV2 and J is TRBJ2-7, with 12 nucleotides matching TRBD2. V lost 6 bases and J lost 12; bases outside the gene matches: 9. CDR3 length equals 13 residues. Germline V gives CDR1 SNHLY, CDR2 FYNNEI. The CDR3 nucleotides are TGTGCCAGCAGAAAGACTAGCGGGAGTGATCCGTACTTC. The encoded protein is CASRKTSGSDPYF.